This is a list of T cell receptor beta chains from one sample in a study of PD-L1 blockade in urothelial cancer. Clones were read by immunoSEQ multiplex PCR, and TCRdb kept only the in-frame ones, dropping some. The table has more than 55,000 clones, roughly 76% seen once; the top ten hold around 5.7%. The sample in question was PBMCs, obtained around atezolizumab (anti-PD-L1) treatment. Receptors were obtained from a man in his 70s with urothelial cancer. Each CDR3 is given with its conserved first and last residue. A D gene is named only where the DNA matches it firmly. Not every row has a clone size; where given, it reads once, few, many or a size class.

j_call cdr3_length v_call clone_size d_call cdr3_aa cdr3_nt
TRBJ2-5 17 TRBV10-1 once TRBD1 CASSEEGRGPLGETQYF TGCGCCAGCAGTGAGGAAGGCAGGGGGCCCCTCGGTGAGACCCAGTACTTC
TRBJ2-2 14 TRBV27 NA NA CASSFRGNAGELFF TGTGCCAGCAGTTTCAGGGGCAATGCCGGGGAGCTGTTTTTT
TRBJ1-1 15 TRBV5-1 once TRBD1 CASSSEGQANTEAFF TGCGCCAGCAGCTCGGAGGGACAGGCAAACACTGAAGCTTTCTTT
TRBJ1-1 12 TRBV6-1 NA NA CASSDSQREAFF TGTGCCAGCAGTGACAGTCAGCGTGAAGCTTTCTTT
TRBJ1-1 16 TRBV5-1 NA TRBD1 CASSSGTGLSNTEAFF TGCGCCAGCAGCTCCGGGACAGGACTTTCAAACACTGAAGCTTTCTTT
TRBJ1-6 13 TRBV19 NA TRBD1 CASSPGQGSPLHF TGTGCCAGTAGCCCGGGACAGGGATCACCCCTCCACTTT
TRBJ2-3 14 TRBV2 NA NA CASSGGTITDTQYF TGTGCCAGCAGTGGGGGCACCATCACAGATACGCAGTATTTT
TRBJ2-2 13 TRBV4-1 NA NA CASSQARIGELFF TGCGCCAGCAGCCAAGCGAGGATCGGGGAGCTGTTTTTT
TRBJ2-2 12 TRBV28 NA NA CASSLPGGELFF TGTGCCAGCAGTTTACCCGGCGGGGAGCTGTTTTTT
TRBJ2-7 15 TRBV30 NA NA CAWSGAGLSSYEQYF TGTGCCTGGAGTGGTGCGGGGCTGAGCTCCTACGAGCAGTACTTC
TRBJ2-5 13 TRBV5-1 NA NA CASSLDTQETQYF TGCGCCAGCAGCTTGGACACCCAAGAGACCCAGTACTTC
TRBJ1-2 14 TRBV6-4 NA NA CASSEQEQGYGYTF TGTGCCAGCAGTGAACAAGAGCAGGGCTATGGCTACACCTTC
TRBJ2-7 14 TRBV30 NA TRBD2 CAWTAGGGAWEQYF TGTGCCTGGACGGCGGGCGGGGGGGCTTGGGAGCAGTACTTC
TRBJ1-3 16 TRBV7-2 NA TRBD1 CASSDRQGYSGNTIYF TGTGCCAGCAGCGACCGACAGGGGTACTCTGGAAACACCATATATTTT
TRBJ2-5 15 TRBV7-8 NA TRBD2 CASSRGRGGPETQYF TGTGCCAGCAGCAGGGGGCGGGGGGGCCCCGAGACCCAGTACTTC
TRBJ2-3 13 TRBV27 NA NA CASRYLGTDTQYF TGTGCCAGCAGGTACCTAGGCACAGATACGCAGTATTTT
TRBJ2-5 14 TRBV5-1 NA TRBD2 CASNSGGREETQYF TGCGCCAGCAATAGCGGGGGAAGGGAAGAGACCCAGTACTTC
TRBJ2-1 14 TRBV2 NA TRBD2 CASRTTGLANEQFF TGTGCCAGCAGGACCACGGGACTAGCGAATGAGCAGTTCTTC
TRBJ1-4 10 TRBV27 NA NA CASSVIGRSF TGTGCCAGCAGCGTGATAGGGAGGTCTTTT
TRBJ1-2 14 TRBV6-1 few NA CASSEYNANYGYTF TGTGCCAGCAGTGAATACAATGCTAACTATGGCTACACCTTC
TRBJ1-1 16 TRBV7-8 NA NA CASSLAGFLGRSEAFF TGTGCCAGCAGCTTAGCGGGTTTTCTGGGGCGGTCTGAAGCTTTCTTT
TRBJ2-7 17 TRBV7-2 NA NA CASSLRDDATKPYEQYF TGTGCCAGCAGCTTGAGGGATGACGCTACCAAACCCTACGAGCAGTACTTC
TRBJ2-3 13 TRBV5-3 once NA CPHPGLGTDTQYF TGCCCACACCCCGGCCTAGGAACAGATACGCAGTATTTT
TRBJ2-7 16 TRBV27 few TRBD2 CASSSGTSGMRYEQYF TGTGCCAGCAGTTCTGGGACTAGCGGGATGCGGTACGAGCAGTACTTC
TRBJ2-3 14 TRBV6-6 NA NA CASSQLATTDTQYF TGTGCCAGCAGCCAGCTAGCTACGACAGATACGCAGTATTTT
TRBJ2-2 14 TRBV6-1 many NA CASSAGGESGELFF TGTGCCAGCAGTGCTGGGGGCGAGTCCGGGGAGCTGTTTTTT
TRBJ2-3 12 TRBV2 NA TRBD2 CASIMTSGGLYF TGTGCCAGCATTATGACTAGCGGGGGCCTGTATTTT
TRBJ2-6 16 TRBV11-2 NA NA CASSLDLESGANVLTF TGTGCCAGCAGCTTAGATTTGGAGTCTGGGGCCAACGTCCTGACTTTC
TRBJ2-7 13 TRBV7-9 few NA CASSLAGTPRQYF TGTGCCAGCAGCTTAGCAGGGACACCCCGGCAGTACTTC
TRBJ2-3 13 TRBV6-1 NA NA CASSDVGGYTQYF TGTGCCAGCAGTGATGTGGGGGGATATACGCAGTATTTT
TRBJ1-2 11 TRBV20-1 NA NA CRAYGGNGYTF TGCAGGGCATACGGGGGAAATGGCTACACCTTC
TRBJ2-7 13 TRBV30 NA TRBD1 CASNSGTGDEQYF TGTGCCTCAAACTCCGGGACAGGTGACGAGCAGTACTTC
TRBJ1-4 19 TRBV7-8 NA TRBD1 CASSFAPGQGDSTNEKLFF TGTGCCAGCAGCTTCGCTCCGGGACAGGGTGATTCAACTAATGAAAAACTGTTTTTT
TRBJ1-2 13 TRBV5-5 NA NA CASSLEGDYGYTF TGTGCCAGCAGCTTGGAGGGAGACTATGGCTACACCTTC
TRBJ1-5 19 TRBV9 NA TRBD1 CASSEGPGQGIYSNQPQHF TGTGCCAGCAGCGAGGGACCGGGACAGGGGATATATAGCAATCAGCCCCAGCATTTT
TRBJ2-1 14 TRBV9 NA NA CASSTTGKANEQFF TGTGCCAGCAGCACCACCGGGAAAGCCAATGAGCAGTTCTTC
TRBJ2-7 15 TRBV5-3 NA NA CARSPLTTRDYEQYF TGTGCCAGAAGCCCCCTGACCACGCGGGACTACGAGCAGTACTTC
TRBJ2-7 15 TRBV5-1 once TRBD2 CASSAFSGRADEQYF TGCGCCAGCAGCGCCTTTAGCGGGAGGGCCGACGAGCAGTACTTC
TRBJ1-1 15 TRBV6-1 NA NA CASSEVGGVNTEAFF TGTGCCAGCAGTGAGGTGGGGGGGGTGAACACTGAAGCTTTCTTT
TRBJ2-7 13 TRBV4-3 NA NA CASSQDRDYEQYF TGCGCCAGCAGCCAAGACAGGGACTACGAGCAGTACTTC
TRBJ2-7 12 TRBV28 once NA CASTSGGDEQYF TGTGCCAGCACCTCAGGCGGGGACGAGCAGTACTTC
TRBJ2-7 13 TRBV10-3 NA NA CAISVGRDYEQYF TGTGCCATCAGTGTGGGCCGAGATTACGAGCAGTACTTC
TRBJ2-3 16 TRBV19 NA NA CASSIDEGLHTDTQYF TGTGCCAGTAGTATAGATGAGGGACTCCACACAGATACGCAGTATTTT
TRBJ2-1 13 TRBV9 medium-sized NA CASSVDGYNEQFF TGTGCCAGCAGCGTAGACGGGTACAATGAGCAGTTCTTC
TRBJ2-1 16 TRBV13 NA TRBD2 CASSTSSGGNYNEQFF TGTGCCAGCAGCACATCTAGCGGGGGGAACTACAATGAGCAGTTCTTC
TRBJ1-2 17 TRBV27 few NA CASKARAGAIISYGYTF TGTGCCAGCAAAGCACGGGCAGGGGCGATCATCTCCTATGGCTACACCTTC
TRBJ2-3 15 TRBV9 NA TRBD2 CASSVEAGGTDTQYF TGTGCCAGCAGCGTAGAAGCGGGGGGCACAGATACGCAGTATTTT
TRBJ1-4 15 TRBV6-1 once NA CASTGGGATNEKLFF TGTGCCAGCACGGGGGGCGGAGCAACTAATGAAAAACTGTTTTTT
TRBJ2-3 16 TRBV4-1 NA TRBD2 CASSLGLAGGTDTQYF TGCGCCAGCAGCCTTGGACTAGCGGGGGGCACAGATACGCAGTATTTT
TRBJ2-7 13 TRBV6-5 once TRBD1 CASRTTGGAEQYF TGTGCCAGCAGGACGACAGGGGGCGCCGAGCAGTACTTC
TRBJ1-1 17 TRBV5-1 NA TRBD1 CASSSSPRTGGRTEAFF TGCGCCAGCAGCTCGAGCCCCAGAACAGGGGGTAGGACTGAAGCTTTCTTT
TRBJ2-7 13 TRBV2 NA NA CASSPRTESEQYF TGTGCCAGCAGTCCCCGGACAGAGTCCGAGCAGTACTTC
TRBJ2-7 13 TRBV11-3 NA NA CASSNPTAGEQYF TGTGCCAGCAGCAACCCAACCGCGGGCGAGCAGTACTTC
TRBJ2-5 12 TRBV2 NA NA CASSVGSETQYF TGTGCCAGCAGTGTCGGGTCAGAGACCCAGTACTTC